These 13 T cell receptor beta chains came from one sample sequenced in a study of blood T cell repertoires in COVID-19. Libraries were prepared by immunoSEQ multiplex PCR; TCRdb keeps only in-frame clonotypes and omits some of them. The profile shows fewer than 500,000 clones, around nine tenths of them singletons. Sequenced input: peripheral blood. All receptors derive from a woman between 25 and 40 years old with acute or convalescent COVID-19.

This chain connects TRBV24-1 to TRBJ1-1; D uncertain. Germline CDR1 reads KGHDR; CDR2 reads SFDVKD. Trimming stripped 3 bases from V and 1 base from J, with 8 bases between. The CDR3 length is 14 residues. The CDR3 sequence: CATSDPGSNTEAFF. The CDR3 DNA is TGTGCCACCAGTGATCCGGGTTCGAACACTGAAGCTTTCTTT.

The chain joins TRBV5-6 to TRBJ2-7, with 8 bases matching TRBD2. This CDR3 is 15 amino acids long. Trimming took 2 bases from V and 3 from J; bases not matched to a gene: 7. The germline V gene has CDR1 SGHDT and CDR2 YYEEEE. The CDR3 DNA is TGTGCCAGCAGCTTAGGGGTAGCGGGATTCTACGAGCAGTACTTC. Translated: CASSLGVAGFYEQYF.

This chain connects TRBV5-6 to TRBJ2-3, with D maybe TRBD1 (5 bases). V dropped 4 bases and J dropped 0 bases, with 9 bases sitting between them. The germline gives CDR1 SGHDT, CDR2 YYEEEE. The CDR3 consists of 14 residues. The CDR3 DNA reads as TGTGCCAGCAGCCAAAGACAGAGCACAGATACGCAGTATTTT. Protein sequence: CASSQRQSTDTQYF.

The chain combines TRBV14 with TRBJ1-3; 7 bases are a match to TRBD1. The length of the CDR3 is 14 residues. Germline loops: CDR1 SGHDN, CDR2 FVKESK. The V gene end was trimmed by 1 base and the J gene end by 4 bases; junction bases not matched to a gene: 1. The CDR3 reads CASSQVTGGNTIYF. In DNA form, the CDR3 reads TGTGCCAGCAGCCAAGTGACAGGGGGAAACACCATATATTTT. Variable domain in full (rest from reference TRBV14 and TRBJ1-3): EAGVTQFPSHSVIEKGQTVTLRCDPISGHDNLYWYRRVMGKEIKFLLHFVKESKQDESGMPNNRFLAERTGGTYSTLKVQPAELEDSGVYFCASSQVTGGNTIYFGEGSWLTVV.

V and J are TRBV5-5 and TRBJ2-2; 9 positions match TRBD1. Looked up from germline, CDR1 is SGHKS and CDR2 is YYEKEE (reference sequence). The CDR3 is 19 amino acids. After removal of 6 bases from V and 3 bases from J, the junction contained 18 bases not matched to a gene. Written as DNA, the CDR3 is TGTGCCAGCACCCTACCGGGACAGGGACCGAGCCGCTACACCGGGGAGCTGTTTTTT. Protein: CASTLPGQGPSRYTGELFF.

The V and J genes are TRBV5-1 and TRBJ2-1, with TRBD2 matching 8 bases. Germline V gene lookup returns CDR1 SGHRS and CDR2 YFSETQ. The CDR3 covers 13 residues. V was pared by 6 bases and J by 8 bases, with 7 bases of the junction left unmatched. CDR3 DNA: TGCGCCAGCAACCGGGGGGGCGCGGATGAGCAGTTCTTC. Amino acids: CASNRGGADEQFF.

The CDR3 coding sequence is TGTGCCAGCAGCCCCCCCGGGTTTAACACTGAAGCTTTCTTT. This encodes CASSPPGFNTEAFF. The J gene is TRBJ1-1, the V gene TRBV9; D uncertain. V lost 4 bases and J 2 bases, leaving 12 bases between the germline ends. The CDR3 contains 14 residues. CDR1 and CDR2 (germline): SGDLS, YYNGEE.

J is TRBJ1-2 and V is TRBV11-2, with 7 nucleotides matching TRBD1. The CDR3 sequence is 14 residues long. The J segment lost 5 bases and the V segment lost 4 bases, leaving 7 bases of the junction unmatched. From germline, CDR1 is SGHAT and CDR2 FQNNGV. The CDR3 nucleotides read TGTGCCAGCAGCTCCACAGGGGAGAAGTATGGCTACACCTTC. It yields the protein CASSSTGEKYGYTF.

J is TRBJ2-7 and V is TRBV27; D is possibly TRBD2 (6 bases). The CDR3 sequence is 14 residues long. V was shortened by 2 bases and J by 2 bases, with 10 bases between the two germline ends. Germline CDR1 is MNHEY and CDR2 is SMNVEV (reference sequence). The CDR3 bases are TGTGCCAGCAGTTTAGCGGGGACCCCCTACGAGCAGTACTTC. Protein sequence: CASSLAGTPYEQYF.

The V and J genes are TRBV24-1 and TRBJ2-5; 9 bases align to TRBD1. V lost 0 bases to trimming and J lost 2 bases; unmatched junction nucleotides: 12. Germline CDR1 and CDR2: KGHDR and SFDVKD. The CDR3 runs 19 residues. The CDR3 loop is CATSDLGAPGQGEQETQYF. The CDR3 coding sequence is TGTGCCACCAGTGATTTGGGGGCCCCGGGACAGGGTGAACAAGAGACCCAGTACTTC.

The chain couples TRBV4-2 to TRBJ1-6, with D hard to call. The CDR3 totals 16 residues. Germline assignment: CDR1 LGHNA and CDR2 YNFKEQ. V shed 3 bases and J shed 7 bases, with 16 bases lying between them. The CDR3 nucleotides are TGTGCCAGCAGCCACCCCCGGCGGGGTTGGAATTCACCCCTCCACTTT. Translated: CASSHPRRGWNSPLHF.

CDR3 nucleotide sequence: TGTGCCAGCAGCTTAAGTTCTATGAACGAGCAGTACTTC. As protein: CASSLSSMNEQYF. The rearrangement uses TRBV7-8 and TRBJ2-7, with unresolved D. V lost 2 bases to trimming and J lost 5 bases, with 10 bases between them. CDR1 and CDR2 from the germline V gene are SGHVS and FQNEAQ. This CDR3 is 13 amino acids long.

The chain has TRBV5-1 and TRBJ1-1; 9 bases line up with TRBD1. This CDR3 region has 13 residues. CDR1 is SGHRS, CDR2 YFSETQ, per germline. Germline trimming cut 7 bases from V and 1 base from J; bases unmatched to any gene: 2. The DNA for the CDR3 is TGCGCCAGCCGGGACAGGGCGAACACTGAAGCTTTCTTT. This encodes CASRDRANTEAFF.